Shown below are 27 T cell receptor beta chains from a single sample sequenced in a study of PD-L1 blockade in urothelial cancer. Profiling relied on immunoSEQ multiplex PCR, and the TCRdb table lists in-frame clones only, not all of them. This sample carries tens of thousands of clones, about 68% of them seen once, and the ten largest clones take 3.5% to 4.5%. Time point: pretreatment peripheral blood. This material consisted of PBMCs, taken around atezolizumab (anti-PD-L1) treatment. These receptors were obtained from a man between 65 and 85 years old with urothelial cancer.

This chain uses TRBV4-2 with TRBJ2-6; 9 nucleotides align to TRBD2. CDR1 is LGHNA and CDR2 is YNFKEQ in the germline V gene. After removal of 0 bases from V and 0 bases from J, the junction contained 3 bases not matched to a gene. The CDR3 is 18 amino acids. CDR3 protein: CASSQDSGSYSGANVLTF. The CDR3 coding sequence is TGTGCCAGCAGCCAAGATAGCGGGAGTTACTCTGGGGCCAACGTCCTGACTTTC.

This CDR3 reads CASSLTNNYGYTF. The CDR3 coding sequence is TGTGCCAGCAGCCTGACAAATAACTATGGCTACACCTTC. The chain joins TRBV14 to TRBJ1-2; D gene unclear. The V gene lost 4 bases and the J gene lost 1 base, with 7 bases spanning the gap. Germline CDR1 and CDR2: SGHDN and FVKESK. CDR3 size: 13 residues.

The chain recombines TRBV18 with TRBJ2-7, with a weak D call TRBD2 (5 bases). Germline V gene sequence: CDR1 KGHSH, CDR2 LQKENI. This CDR3 is built from 15 residues. The V end was cut by 2 bases, the J end by 4 bases, with 15 bases between. The CDR3 spells CASSPSAARGYEQYF. The DNA of the CDR3 is TGTGCCAGCTCACCATCCGCGGCGAGAGGGTACGAGCAGTACTTC. The full variable domain, rest sourced from reference TRBV18 and TRBJ2-7, is NAGVMQNPRHLVRRRGQEARLRCSPMKGHSHVYWYRQLPEEGLKFMVYLQKENIIDESGMPKERFSAEFPKEGPSILRIQQVVRGDSAAYFCASSPSAARGYEQYFGPGTRLTVT.

The gene calls are TRBV4-3 and TRBJ2-7; maybe TRBD2 (6 bases). This CDR3 contains 14 residues. The germline V gene has CDR1 LGHNA and CDR2 YSLEER. V gave up 0 bases and J gave up 6 bases, with 12 bases separating them. CDR3 loop: CASSQDLMEGEQYF. CDR3 DNA: TGCGCCAGCAGCCAAGATCTAATGGAGGGCGAGCAGTACTTC.

This clone occurred many times. The chain combines TRBV15 with TRBJ1-2; D call uncertain. The V end lost 0 bases, the J end lost 4 bases, and 9 bases lay between the germline ends. There are 14 residues in the CDR3. Germline CDR1 and CDR2: LNHNV and YYDKDF (reference sequence). CDR3: CATSREVTSYGYTF. The CDR3 region has the DNA TGTGCCACCAGCAGAGAAGTAACAAGCTATGGCTACACCTTC.

The rearrangement links TRBV4-3 to TRBJ1-4; maybe TRBD1 (5 bases). The CDR3 sequence is 15 residues long. The ends were cut back, 1 base at V and 8 bases at J, with 14 bases in the middle. Germline V gives CDR1 LGHNA, CDR2 YSLEER. The CDR3 reads CASSQGAGGREKLFF. In DNA, the CDR3 is TGCGCCAGCAGCCAAGGGGCCGGGGGGAGGGAAAAACTGTTTTTT.

This chain links TRBV23-1 with TRBJ1-5; 8 bases are a match to TRBD1. TRBV23-1 is an open reading frame whose function is uncertain. The V and J ends lost 0 bases and 4 bases, in that order; junction bases with no gene match: 5. There are 16 residues in the CDR3. This CDR3 reads CASSQSWTGRNQPQHF. CDR3 nucleotide sequence: TGCGCCAGCAGTCAATCGTGGACAGGGAGGAATCAGCCCCAGCATTTT.

The J gene is TRBJ2-3, the V gene TRBV27, with D maybe TRBD1 (6 bases). The CDR3 has 15 amino acids. The V end lost 5 bases, the J end lost 2 bases, and 14 bases lay between the germline ends. The germline gives CDR1 MNHEY, CDR2 SMNVEV (reference sequence). The CDR3 is CASSPHRANTDTQYF. The CDR3 DNA reads TGTGCCAGCAGTCCCCACAGGGCCAACACAGATACGCAGTATTTT.

This clone was seen a few times. The rearrangement uses TRBV25-1 and TRBJ1-1; TRBD1 might be the D (5 bases). The germline gives CDR1 MGHDK, CDR2 SYGVNS. The CDR3 runs to 15 residues. Trimming pared 5 bases from V and 3 bases from J, leaving 16 bases between. The CDR3 coding sequence is TGTGCCAGCAGTCCCCACTGGGGCAGGGACACTGAAGCTTTCTTT. It is translated as CASSPHWGRDTEAFF.

The rearrangement links TRBV19 to TRBJ1-1, with 8 bases fitting TRBD1. The CDR3 totals 14 residues. Trimming took 3 bases from V and 5 from J; bases not matched to a gene: 5. Germline V gives CDR1 LNHDA, CDR2 SQIVND (reference sequence). CDR3 sequence (DNA): TGTGCCAGTAGTATCCAGGGGGCGCGGACTGAAGCTTTCTTT. Translation gives CASSIQGARTEAFF. Together with reference TRBV19 and TRBJ1-1, the CDR3 gives the full variable domain: DGGITQSPKYLFRKEGQNVTLSCEQNLNHDAMYWYRQDPGQGLRLIYYSQIVNDFQKGDIAEGYSVSREKKESFPLTVTSAQKNPTAFYLCASSIQGARTEAFFGQGTRLTVV.

The rearrangement uses TRBV4-2 and TRBJ2-2; tentatively, D is TRBD1 (6 bases). The CDR3 is made up of 15 amino acids. The ends were cut back, 4 bases at V and 5 bases at J, with 14 bases in the middle. CDR1 and CDR2 (germline): LGHNA, YNFKEQ. The CDR3 spells CASSPTGTTTGELFF. CDR3 DNA sequence: TGTGCCAGCAGCCCGACCGGGACAACTACCGGGGAGCTGTTTTTT.

The J gene is TRBJ1-1, the V gene TRBV11-3, with D tentatively TRBD1 (6 bases). The germline V and J ends were trimmed by 5 bases and 1 base, with 11 bases remaining between them. The CDR3 runs to 14 residues. Looked up from germline, CDR1 is SGHNT and CDR2 is YENEEA. The CDR3 region is CASSTRGGNTEAFF. Written as DNA, the CDR3 is TGTGCCAGCAGCACTAGGGGGGGGAACACTGAAGCTTTCTTT. Together with reference TRBV11-3 and TRBJ1-1, the CDR3 gives the full variable domain: EAGVVQSPRYKIIEKKQPVAFWCNPISGHNTLYWYLQNLGQGPELLIRYENEEAVDDSQLPKDRFSAERLKGVDSTLKIQPAELGDSAVYLCASSTRGGNTEAFFGQGTRLTVV.

The chain combines TRBV28 with TRBJ1-5; 8 positions match TRBD1. Germline V CDR1 and CDR2: MDHEN, SYDVKM. V shed 3 bases, J shed 6 bases, and the junction held 7 bases outside the gene matches. CDR3 size: 15 residues. This CDR3 is CASSFGQGRTQPQHF. As DNA, the CDR3 is TGTGCCAGCAGTTTCGGACAGGGAAGAACTCAGCCCCAGCATTTT.

About this clone: The same CDR3 also results from other DNA sequences found in this sample. The chain employs TRBV7-9 and TRBJ2-3; D is perhaps TRBD1 (5 bases). The germline V gene encodes CDR1 SEHNR and CDR2 FQNEAQ (reference sequence). The CDR3 consists of 14 residues. Trimming took 0 bases from V and 1 from J, leaving 5 bases between them. The CDR3 DNA is TGTGCCAGCAGCTTAGCGGGGCGCACAGATACGCAGTATTTT. Protein sequence: CASSLAGRTDTQYF.

The genes are TRBV6-6 and TRBJ2-1; the match to TRBD2 covers 10 bases. The CDR3 is 15 amino acids. V lost 6 bases to trimming and J lost 8 bases; unmatched junction nucleotides: 10. CDR1 MNHNY and CDR2 SVGAGI come from the germline V gene (reference sequence). This CDR3 is CASSPIAGGIDEQFF. The DNA of the CDR3 is TGTGCCAGCAGCCCCATAGCGGGGGGAATCGATGAGCAGTTCTTC.

The chain is built from TRBV5-4 and TRBJ2-7, with D maybe TRBD1 (6 bases). The CDR3 has 15 residues. CDR1 SGHNT and CDR2 YYREEE come from the germline V gene (reference sequence). V lost 2 bases to trimming and J lost 3 bases, with 15 bases between them. The CDR3 region has the DNA TGTGCCAGCAGCTTCAGTCCAGGGGCCTACTACGAGCAGTACTTC. This translates into CASSFSPGAYYEQYF.

This chain uses TRBV6-5 with TRBJ2-2, with D possibly matching TRBD1 (5 bases). With 2 bases removed from V and 8 bases from J, the gap between germline ends came to 9 bases. The germline gives CDR1 MNHEY, CDR2 SVGAGI. The CDR3 contains 13 residues. CDR3 amino acids: CASSYRRVGELFF. In DNA form, the CDR3 reads TGTGCCAGCAGTTACCGCAGGGTGGGGGAGCTGTTTTTT.

This clone was recorded only once. This sequence joins TRBV5-5 and TRBJ2-7; 8 bases align to TRBD2. After removal of 3 bases from V and 6 bases from J, the junction contained 11 bases not matched to a gene. Germline V lookup: CDR1 SGHKS, CDR2 YYEKEE (reference sequence). The CDR3 is 15 amino acids. The CDR3 nucleotides are TGTGCCAGCAGCTCCCTACTGGGTAGCGGGGTCGAGCAGTACTTC. Translation: CASSSLLGSGVEQYF.

J is TRBJ1-2 and V is TRBV6-6; D ambiguous. This CDR3 has 12 residues. CDR1 is MNHNY, CDR2 SVGAGI, per germline (reference sequence). V was pared by 0 bases and J by 7 bases, with 6 bases between. For the CDR3, the DNA is TGTGCCAGCAGTTACTCTCCGGTTGGCTACACCTTC. Its protein product is CASSYSPVGYTF.

This clone was seen just once. The chain joins TRBV5-4 to TRBJ2-5; 12 bases fit TRBD2. The V segment lost 4 bases and the J segment 5 bases; nucleotides outside the gene matches: 9. Germline assignment: CDR1 SGHNT and CDR2 YYREEE (reference sequence). The CDR3 covers 16 residues. The CDR3 is CASSLGLAGSTETQYF. CDR3 nucleotides: TGTGCCAGCAGCCTCGGACTAGCGGGAAGCACGGAGACCCAGTACTTC.

The chain is built from TRBV27 and TRBJ2-3; 7 bases align to TRBD2. Germline CDR1 MNHEY, CDR2 SMNVEV (reference sequence). V lost 6 bases, J lost 0 bases, and 9 bases stayed unmatched. The CDR3 is made up of 16 amino acids. The CDR3 region is CASRLSGRTSTDTQYF. CDR3 nucleotides: TGTGCCAGCAGGCTTAGCGGGCGGACTAGCACAGATACGCAGTATTTT.

CDR3 coding DNA: TGTGCCACCAGACGGGACAGGCCGACTAATGAAAAACTGTTTTTT. It is translated as CATRRDRPTNEKLFF. The rearrangement links TRBV15 to TRBJ1-4, with 8 positions matching TRBD1. J gave up 2 bases and V 6 bases, and 5 bases lay outside the gene matches. The CDR3 runs to 15 residues. CDR1 LNHNV and CDR2 YYDKDF come from the germline V gene (reference sequence).

The chain uses TRBV7-9 and TRBJ1-1; D gene unclear. V dropped 2 bases and J dropped 8 bases, with 15 bases sitting between them. This CDR3 is 14 amino acids long. Germline V gene lookup returns CDR1 SEHNR and CDR2 FQNEAQ (reference sequence). The CDR3 DNA reads as TGTGCCAGCAGCTTAAGGTTGGGCAGTTCCGAAGCTTTCTTT. Translated, it gives CASSLRLGSSEAFF.

This chain uses TRBV7-2 with TRBJ2-2, with TRBD1 matching over 8 bases. Germline values: CDR1 SGHTA, CDR2 FQGNSA. This CDR3 is 16 amino acids long. The junction had 5 bases not matched to a gene; V was cut back by 5 bases and J by 0 bases. In DNA, the CDR3 is TGTGCCAGCAGCGCCCGGACAGGGACGAACACCGGGGAGCTGTTTTTT. It translates to CASSARTGTNTGELFF.

The chain combines TRBV25-1 with TRBJ1-1; no firm D call. The CDR3 sequence is 12 residues long. In germline, CDR1 is MGHDK, CDR2 SYGVNS. V lost 4 bases and J lost 6, with 9 bases in between. CDR3 loop: CASSGRLAEAFF. Written as DNA, the CDR3 is TGTGCCAGCAGTGGACGGCTAGCTGAAGCTTTCTTT. The full variable domain, its missing parts supplied by reference TRBV25-1 and TRBJ1-1, is EADIYQTPRYLVIGTGKKITLECSQTMGHDKMYWYQQDPGMELHLIHYSYGVNSTEKGDLSSESTVSRIRTEHFPLTLESARPSHTSQYLCASSGRLAEAFFGQGTRLTVV.

The chain combines TRBV6-6 with TRBJ2-3; maybe TRBD2 (6 bases). The CDR3 is 12 residues long. Germline V gives CDR1 MNHNY, CDR2 SVGAGI (reference sequence). Between the trimmed V and J ends, which lost 5 bases and 11 bases, there was a span of 14 bases. The CDR3 spells CASSRDSTGQYF. DNA for the CDR3: TGTGCCAGCAGTCGGGACTCAACGGGGCAGTATTTT.

In its sample, this clone was seen a few times. The same CDR3 can be traced to other DNA sequences in this sample. The chain has TRBV6-5 and TRBJ1-1, with D hard to call. Germline V CDR1 and CDR2: MNHEY, SVGAGI. V gave up 2 bases and J gave up 1 base, with 8 bases separating them. This CDR3 comprises 14 residues. CDR3 sequence (DNA): TGTGCCAGCAGTTACCGACAAGAGAACACTGAAGCTTTCTTT. Amino acids: CASSYRQENTEAFF.